The 2 T cell receptor beta chains given below trace back to one sample, sequenced in a study of T cells in Graves' hyperthyroidism and ophthalmopathy. Template material for amplifying TCR beta CDR3 regions consisted of RNA transcripts. A first-round RT-PCR of the TCR CDR3 used the HTBI primer set. One entry per CDR3 protein, called by TCRdb with MiXCR from the multiplex PCR reads. The top ten hold over 7.5% of the sample, which has fewer than 800,000 distinct CDR3 sequences, about 16% seen once. Sequences were obtained from blood. The receptors stem from a young man with Graves' hyperthyroidism.

This clonotype was seen a handful of times. As DNA, the CDR3 is TGTGCCAGCAATAAGGGACAGGGAACCACCGGGGAGCTGTTTTTT. Translating it yields CASNKGQGTTGELFF. This chain uses TRBV12-3 or TRBV12-4 with TRBJ2-2, with 9 bases matching TRBD1. With 7 bases clipped from V and 4 bases from J, the junction kept 7 bases outside the gene matches. The CDR3 covers 15 residues.

This clonotype was observed at least ten times. The chain uses TRBV28 and TRBJ2-3, with D uncertain. V shed 6 bases and J shed 2 bases, with 6 bases lying between them. The CDR3 is made up of 12 amino acids. Germline V gene sequence: CDR1 MDHEN, CDR2 SYDVKM. The CDR3 nucleotides read TGTGCCAGCAGCCCACACACAGATACGCAGTATTTT. It yields the protein CASSPHTDTQYF.